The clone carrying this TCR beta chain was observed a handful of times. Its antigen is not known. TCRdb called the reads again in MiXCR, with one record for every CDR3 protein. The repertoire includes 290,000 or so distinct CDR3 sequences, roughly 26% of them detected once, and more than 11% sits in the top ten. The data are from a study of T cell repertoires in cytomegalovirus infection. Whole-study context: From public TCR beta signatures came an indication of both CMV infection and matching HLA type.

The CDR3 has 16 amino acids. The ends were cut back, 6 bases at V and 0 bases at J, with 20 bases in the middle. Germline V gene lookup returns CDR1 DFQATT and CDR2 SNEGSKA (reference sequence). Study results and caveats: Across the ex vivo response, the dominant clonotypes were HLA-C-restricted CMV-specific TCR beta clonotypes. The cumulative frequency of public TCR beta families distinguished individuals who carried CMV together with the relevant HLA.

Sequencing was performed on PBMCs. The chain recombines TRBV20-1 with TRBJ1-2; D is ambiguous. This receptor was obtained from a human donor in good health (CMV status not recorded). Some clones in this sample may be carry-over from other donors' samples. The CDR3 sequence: CSAAAPAGLSNYGYTF. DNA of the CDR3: TGCAGTGCAGCCGCCCCCGCGGGGTTATCTAACTATGGCTACACCTTC.